The rows below give T cell receptor beta chains drawn from one sample of a study of metastatic and nonmetastatic thyroid tumors. Using MiXCR, TCRdb re-called clones from the PCR reads. The sample consists of around 64,000 clones, roughly 4.1% of them appearing once. The source material was blood. The receptors here all came from a female donor with papillary thyroid cancer or a benign thyroid nodule (not recorded which). Some clones in this sample may be carry-over from other donors' samples. Each CDR3 is given with its conserved first and last residue.

v_call | cdr3_aa
TRBV9 | CASSERTGAVITDTQYF
TRBV20-1 | CSARDWSSYEQYF
TRBV2 | CASSLGGRPQQYF
TRBV7-8 | CASSSLTSARYNEQFF
TRBV11-3 | CASSLGLAMDRGYTF
TRBV14 | CASSQWQGNTGELFF
TRBV5-1 | CASSLDGTGGRAIF
TRBV18 | CASSPNLRAFYEQYF
TRBV6-1 | CASRERAGNIGNQPQHF
TRBV2 | CASSYQGNEQFF
TRBV28 | CASSFETTDTQYF
TRBV19 | CASSKGTGYAYEQYF
TRBV19 | CASSIIPSWWDSSGSYNEQFF
TRBV3-1 | CASSRRTNSDGYTF
TRBV20-1 | CSATSGRDTGELFF
TRBV7-9 | CASSPQTLYEQYF
TRBV7-8 | CASSLRPLALSTEQFF
TRBV28 | CASSLRQAINEKLFF
TRBV2 | CASRARQGAFETQYF
TRBV11-3 | CASSLVTGGAGGLFF